These 2 T cell receptor beta chains originate from one sample sequenced in a study of human T cells and chemical hapten exposure. Time point described: patch test 1, 2 weeks after DPC sensitization. Treatment denoted: therapeutic diphenylcyclopropenone sensitization with weekly scalp DPC. In TCRdb, the RACE reads were re-called with MiXCR into one record per CDR3 protein. The table lists 65,000 to 95,000 distinct CDR3 sequences, about 11% of them singletons. The specimen was whole blood, collected in connection with sensitization to the hapten diphenylcyclopropenone (DPC). The receptors were gathered from a woman aged 55-75 years with alopecia areata. Some clones in this sample may be carry-over from other donors' samples.

The chain links TRBV5-5 to TRBJ1-1; tentative D call: TRBD1 (5 bases). Deletions cut 1 base from V and 2 bases from J, with 12 bases between. CDR3 length equals 15 residues. Germline V gene lookup returns CDR1 SGHKS and CDR2 YYEKEE (reference sequence). The CDR3 is CASSLFPGPNTEAFF. The CDR3 DNA follows: TGTGCCAGCAGCTTGTTTCCGGGACCCAACACTGAAGCTTTCTTT. The full variable domain, rest sourced from reference TRBV5-5 and TRBJ1-1, is DAGVTQSPTHLIKTRGQQVTLRCSPISGHKSVSWYQQVLGQGPQFIFQYYEKEERGRGNFPDRFSARQFPNYSSELNVNALLLGDSALYLCASSLFPGPNTEAFFGQGTRLTVV.

The chain uses TRBV27 and TRBJ1-1; TRBD1 matches at 7 bases. Germline CDR1 MNHEY, CDR2 SMNVEV (reference sequence). The CDR3 covers 13 residues. After removal of 4 bases from V and 6 bases from J, the junction contained 5 bases not matched to a gene. This CDR3 reads CASSSNRGSEAFF. The CDR3 DNA reads TGTGCCAGCAGTTCCAACAGGGGATCTGAAGCTTTCTTT.